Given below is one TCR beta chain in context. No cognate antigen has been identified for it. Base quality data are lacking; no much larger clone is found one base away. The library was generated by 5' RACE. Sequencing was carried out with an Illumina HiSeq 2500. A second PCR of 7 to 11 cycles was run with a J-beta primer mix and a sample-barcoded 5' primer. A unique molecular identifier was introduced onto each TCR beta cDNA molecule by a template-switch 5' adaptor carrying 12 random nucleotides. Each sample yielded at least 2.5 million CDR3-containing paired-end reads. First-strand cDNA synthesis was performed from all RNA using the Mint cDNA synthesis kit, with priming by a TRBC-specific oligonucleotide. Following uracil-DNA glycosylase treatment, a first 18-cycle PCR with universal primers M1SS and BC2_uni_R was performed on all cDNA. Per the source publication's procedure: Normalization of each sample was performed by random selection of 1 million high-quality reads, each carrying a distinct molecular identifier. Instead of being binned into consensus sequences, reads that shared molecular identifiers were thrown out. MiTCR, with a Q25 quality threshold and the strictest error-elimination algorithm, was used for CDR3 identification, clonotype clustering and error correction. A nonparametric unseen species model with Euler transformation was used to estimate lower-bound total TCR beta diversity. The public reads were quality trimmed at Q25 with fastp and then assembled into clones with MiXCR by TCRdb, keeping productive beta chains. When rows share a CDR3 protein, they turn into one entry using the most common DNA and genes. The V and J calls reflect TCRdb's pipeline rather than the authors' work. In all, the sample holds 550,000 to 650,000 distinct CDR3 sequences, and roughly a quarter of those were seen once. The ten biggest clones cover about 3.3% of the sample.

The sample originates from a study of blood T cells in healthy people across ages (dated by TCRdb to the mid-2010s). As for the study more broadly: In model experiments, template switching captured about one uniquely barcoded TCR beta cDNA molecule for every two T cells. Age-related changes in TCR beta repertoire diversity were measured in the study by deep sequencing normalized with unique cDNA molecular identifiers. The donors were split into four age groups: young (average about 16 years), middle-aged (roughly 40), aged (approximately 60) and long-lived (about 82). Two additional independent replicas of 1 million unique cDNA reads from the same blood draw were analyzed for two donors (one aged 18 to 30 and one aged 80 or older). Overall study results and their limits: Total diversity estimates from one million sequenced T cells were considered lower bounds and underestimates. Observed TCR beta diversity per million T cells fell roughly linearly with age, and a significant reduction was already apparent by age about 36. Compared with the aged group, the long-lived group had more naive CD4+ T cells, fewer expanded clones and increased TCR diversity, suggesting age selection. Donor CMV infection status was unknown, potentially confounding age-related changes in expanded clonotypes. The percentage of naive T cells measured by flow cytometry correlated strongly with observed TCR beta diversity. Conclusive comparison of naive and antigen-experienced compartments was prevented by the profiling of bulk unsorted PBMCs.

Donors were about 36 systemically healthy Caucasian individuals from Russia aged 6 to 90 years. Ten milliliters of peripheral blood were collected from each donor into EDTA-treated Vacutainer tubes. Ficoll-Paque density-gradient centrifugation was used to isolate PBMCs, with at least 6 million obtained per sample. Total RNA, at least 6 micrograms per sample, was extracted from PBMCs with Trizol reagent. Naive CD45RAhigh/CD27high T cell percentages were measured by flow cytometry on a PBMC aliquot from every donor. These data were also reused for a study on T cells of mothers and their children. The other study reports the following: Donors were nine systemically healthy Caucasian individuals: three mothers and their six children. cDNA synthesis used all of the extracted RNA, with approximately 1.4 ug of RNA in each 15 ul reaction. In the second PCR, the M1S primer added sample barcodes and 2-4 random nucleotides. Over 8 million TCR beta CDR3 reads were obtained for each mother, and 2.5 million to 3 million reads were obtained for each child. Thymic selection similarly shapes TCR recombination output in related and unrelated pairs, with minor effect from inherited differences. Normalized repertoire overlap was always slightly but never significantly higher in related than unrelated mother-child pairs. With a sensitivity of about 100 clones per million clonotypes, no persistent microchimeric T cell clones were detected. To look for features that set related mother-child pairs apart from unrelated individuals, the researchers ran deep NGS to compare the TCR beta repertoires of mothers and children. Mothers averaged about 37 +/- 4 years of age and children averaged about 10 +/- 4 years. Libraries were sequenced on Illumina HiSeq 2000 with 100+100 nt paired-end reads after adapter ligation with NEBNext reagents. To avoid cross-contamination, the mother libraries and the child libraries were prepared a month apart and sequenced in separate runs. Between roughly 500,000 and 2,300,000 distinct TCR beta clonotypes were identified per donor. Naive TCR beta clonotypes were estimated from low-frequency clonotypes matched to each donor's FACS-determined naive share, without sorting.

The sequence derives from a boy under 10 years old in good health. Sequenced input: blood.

The CDR3 here reads CASRNRGLDTGELFF. The DNA sequence follows: TGTGCCAGCAGAAACAGGGGGCTGGACACCGGGGAGCTGTTTTTT. The sequence joins TRBV12-3 or TRBV12-4 to TRBJ2-2; 9 central nucleotides agree with TRBD1. V lost 6 bases and J lost 3 bases, and the count of bases not matched to a germline gene is 5. Counted from cysteine to phenylalanine, this CDR3 has 15 amino acids. The DNA shown is the 45-base CDR3, in frame from base 1.